Below, 15 T cell receptor beta chains from the same sample are listed, as sequenced in a study of beta chain features in type 1 diabetes. As every portion of the isolated RNA was reverse transcribed, the sequencing read expressed TCRB transcripts. Sequencing used immunoSEQ multiplex PCR; TCRdb keeps in-frame clones, though not all of them. The sample holds some 900,000 clones; roughly a sixth are singletons and the top ten take 0.02% to 0.03%. The sample was naive CD4+ T cells from blood. Source of these receptors: a woman in her late teens or twenties in good health.

This clone was detected a few times. The genes are TRBV9 and TRBJ2-1; D not certain. The CDR3 runs 13 residues. The V end lost 2 bases, the J end lost 8 bases, and 11 bases lay between the germline ends. Germline V gene lookup returns CDR1 SGDLS and CDR2 YYNGEE. For the CDR3, the DNA is TGTGCCAGCAGCGTCGACCTGGCGGATGAGCAGTTCTTC. It specifies CASSVDLADEQFF.

This clone has at least ten counts. Other DNA sequences of this sample code for an identical CDR3. The chain employs TRBV28 and TRBJ2-2; D uncertain. V dropped 2 bases and J dropped 6 bases, with 4 bases sitting between them. The length of the CDR3 is 12 residues. Germline assignment: CDR1 MDHEN and CDR2 SYDVKM. CDR3 in amino acids: CASSLPPGELFF. The CDR3 nucleotides are TGTGCCAGCAGTTTACCCCCCGGGGAGCTGTTTTTT. The whole variable domain, filled in from reference TRBV28 and TRBJ2-2, reads DVKVTQSSRYLVKRTGEKVFLECVQDMDHENMFWYRQDPGLGLRLIYFSYDVKMKEKGDIPEGYSVSREKKERFSLILESASTNQTSMYLCASSLPPGELFFGEGSRLTVL.

This chain connects TRBV7-2 to TRBJ1-1, with 7 nucleotides matching TRBD1. The CDR3 runs 15 residues. The germline CDR1 and CDR2 sequences are SGHTA and FQGNSA. With 4 bases clipped from V and 3 bases from J, the junction kept 8 bases outside the gene matches. DNA of the CDR3: TGTGCCAGCAGCTCCCGACAGGGAAGGTACACTGAAGCTTTCTTT. It codes for CASSSRQGRYTEAFF.

This clone was counted between two and nine times. The chain carries TRBV4-3 and TRBJ1-1, with a tentative D call TRBD1 (5 bases). The V end was cut by 7 bases, the J end by 2 bases, with 17 bases between. The CDR3 sequence is 15 residues long. From germline, CDR1 is LGHNA and CDR2 YSLEER. In nucleotides, the CDR3 is TGCGCCAGCACTTCTGGGACGAATCCCAACACTGAAGCTTTCTTT. Translation gives CASTSGTNPNTEAFF.

The chain carries TRBV7-2 and TRBJ2-6, with D uncertain. V shed 3 bases and J shed 2 bases, with 14 bases lying between them. CDR1 SGHTA and CDR2 FQGNSA come from the germline V gene. CDR3 length: 17 residues. CDR3 amino acids: CASSLVGRITGANVLTF. The CDR3 nucleotides are TGTGCCAGCAGCTTGGTTGGCAGAATTACTGGGGCCAACGTCCTGACTTTC.

In its sample, this clone was seen a few times. V and J are TRBV7-9 and TRBJ2-3; D ambiguous. From germline, CDR1 is SEHNR and CDR2 FQNEAQ (reference sequence). V was pared by 4 bases and J by 2 bases, with 10 bases between. This CDR3 region has 14 residues. CDR3 DNA sequence: TGTGCCAGCAGCTCGTTCACAGACACAGATACGCAGTATTTT. Residues: CASSSFTDTDTQYF.

The chain combines TRBV10-3 with TRBJ1-1; weak D call: TRBD1 (6 bases). Deletions cut 3 bases from V and 2 bases from J, with 10 bases between. Germline V CDR1 and CDR2: ENHRY, SYGVKD. CDR3 length: 14 residues. The CDR3 loop reads CAISDPDRNTEAFF. CDR3 nucleotide sequence: TGTGCCATCAGTGACCCGGACAGAAACACTGAAGCTTTCTTT.

This clone was recorded a few times. In the same sample, other DNA sequences code for this CDR3. This rearrangement joins TRBV7-9 to TRBJ2-2, with D perhaps matching TRBD1 (5 bases). This CDR3 is built from 13 residues. CDR1 and CDR2 (germline): SEHNR, FQNEAQ (reference sequence). Deletions cut 3 bases from V and 5 bases from J, with 7 bases between. The CDR3 DNA sequence: TGTGCCAGCAGCTTGTCAGGGACCGGGGAGCTGTTTTTT. Its protein product is CASSLSGTGELFF.

This clone was recorded a few times. The V gene is TRBV6-6, the J gene TRBJ2-7; 9 bases are a match to TRBD2. This CDR3 has 15 residues. Germline V gives CDR1 MNHNY, CDR2 SVGAGI (reference sequence). Trimming at V came to 3 bases and at J to 2 bases, leaving 5 bases not matched to a gene. The CDR3 DNA reads TGTGCCAGCAGTTATCGGCTAGCGGGGACCTACGAGCAGTACTTC. It encodes CASSYRLAGTYEQYF.

This chain uses TRBV6-6 with TRBJ2-1, with 8 bases lining up with TRBD2. The CDR3 runs 13 residues. Losses at the gene ends were 5 bases for V and 8 bases for J; bases not matched to a gene: 5. Germline-derived CDR1 and CDR2 are MNHNY and SVGAGI (reference sequence). The CDR3: CASSSGSRYEQFF. DNA of the CDR3: TGTGCCAGCAGTAGCGGGAGTCGATATGAGCAGTTCTTC.

V gene TRBV4-1 combines with J gene TRBJ1-5; a weak D match, TRBD1 (5 bases). This CDR3 comprises 17 residues. Germline V gene lookup returns CDR1 MGHRA and CDR2 YSYEKL. Trimming pared 1 base from V and 9 bases from J, leaving 22 bases between. CDR3 protein: CASSQGWGRGFHPPQHF. The CDR3 DNA follows: TGCGCCAGCAGCCAAGGGTGGGGCAGAGGTTTCCATCCGCCCCAGCATTTT.

This clone was recorded a few times. The genes are TRBV7-2 and TRBJ2-5; no definite D call. Germline V gene data show CDR1 as SGHTA and CDR2 as FQGNSA. CDR3 length: 13 residues. Trimming pared 3 bases from V and 5 bases from J, leaving 10 bases between. The CDR3 nucleotides read TGTGCCAGCAGCTTTACGACGGCGGAGACCCAGTACTTC. Translation: CASSFTTAETQYF.

J is TRBJ1-2 and V is TRBV4-3; 7 bases are a match to TRBD1. The germline gives CDR1 LGHNA, CDR2 YSLEER. J was trimmed by 6 bases and V by 0 bases; bases with no gene match: 7. This CDR3 is built from 15 residues. The CDR3 sequence is CASSQDGAGGNGYTF. CDR3 DNA sequence: TGCGCCAGCAGCCAAGATGGGGCAGGGGGGAATGGCTACACCTTC.

Remarks on this clone: The same CDR3 is also encoded by other DNA sequences in this sample. The chain has TRBV28 and TRBJ1-5, with TRBD1 matching 7 bases. CDR1 and CDR2 (germline): MDHEN, SYDVKM. V shed 8 bases, J shed 6 bases, and the junction held 4 bases outside the gene matches. CDR3 length: 12 residues. The DNA for the CDR3 is TGTGCCAGCCGCTCAGGGGGTCAGCCCCAGCATTTT. Amino acids: CASRSGGQPQHF.

This clone has only a few counts. DNA for the CDR3: TGTGCCAGCAGTTACTCGAACAGGGGGGATAATCAGCCCCAGCATTTT. It codes for CASSYSNRGDNQPQHF. The chain uses TRBV6-5 and TRBJ1-5; the match to TRBD1 covers 8 bases. Per germline, CDR1 MNHEY and CDR2 SVGAGI. This CDR3 comprises 16 residues. V shed 0 bases, J shed 4 bases, and the junction held 5 bases outside the gene matches.